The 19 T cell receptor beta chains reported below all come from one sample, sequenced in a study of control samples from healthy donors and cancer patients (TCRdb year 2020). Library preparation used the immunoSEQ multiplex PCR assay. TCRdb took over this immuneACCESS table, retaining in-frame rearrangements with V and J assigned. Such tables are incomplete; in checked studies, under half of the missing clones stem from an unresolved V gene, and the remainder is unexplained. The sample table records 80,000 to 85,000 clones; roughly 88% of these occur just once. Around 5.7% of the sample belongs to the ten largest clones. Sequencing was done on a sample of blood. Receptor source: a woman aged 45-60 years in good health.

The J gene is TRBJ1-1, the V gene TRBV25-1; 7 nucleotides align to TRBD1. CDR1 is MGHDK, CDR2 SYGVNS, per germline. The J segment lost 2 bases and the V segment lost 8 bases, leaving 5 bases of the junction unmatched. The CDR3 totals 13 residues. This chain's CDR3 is CASLNRGNTEAFF. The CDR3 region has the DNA TGTGCCAGCCTTAACAGGGGAAACACTGAAGCTTTCTTT.

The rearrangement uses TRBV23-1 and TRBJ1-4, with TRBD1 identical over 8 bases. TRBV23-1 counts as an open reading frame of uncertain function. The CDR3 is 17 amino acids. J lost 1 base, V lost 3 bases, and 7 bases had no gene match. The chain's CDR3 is CASSHQKGQGTNEKLFF. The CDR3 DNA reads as TGCGCCAGCAGTCACCAAAAAGGACAGGGAACTAATGAAAAACTGTTTTTT.

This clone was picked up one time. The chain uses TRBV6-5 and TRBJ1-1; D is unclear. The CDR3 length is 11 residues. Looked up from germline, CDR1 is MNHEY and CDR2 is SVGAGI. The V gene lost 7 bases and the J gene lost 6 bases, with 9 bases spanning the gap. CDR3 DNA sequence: TGTGCCAGCACCATGGGCCCTGAAGCTTTCTTT. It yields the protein CASTMGPEAFF.

The CDR3 coding sequence is TGTGCCAGTACCAAAGATTATAATTCACCCCTCCACTTT. This encodes CASTKDYNSPLHF. The chain carries TRBV19 and TRBJ1-6; D call uncertain. The germline V gene encodes CDR1 LNHDA and CDR2 SQIVND (reference sequence). The CDR3 runs 13 residues. V was pared by 7 bases and J by 4 bases, with 8 bases between.

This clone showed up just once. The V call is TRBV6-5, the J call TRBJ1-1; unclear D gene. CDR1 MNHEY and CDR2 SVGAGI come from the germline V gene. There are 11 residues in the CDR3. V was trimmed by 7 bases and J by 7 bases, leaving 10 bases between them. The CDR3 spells CASTVPGEAFF. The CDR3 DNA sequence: TGTGCCAGCACGGTGCCGGGTGAAGCTTTCTTT.

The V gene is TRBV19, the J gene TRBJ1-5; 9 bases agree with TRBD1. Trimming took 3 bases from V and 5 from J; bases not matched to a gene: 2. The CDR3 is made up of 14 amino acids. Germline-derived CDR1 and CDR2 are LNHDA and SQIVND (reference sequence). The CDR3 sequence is CASSIWTGDQPQHF. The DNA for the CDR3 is TGTGCCAGTAGTATTTGGACAGGGGATCAGCCCCAGCATTTT.

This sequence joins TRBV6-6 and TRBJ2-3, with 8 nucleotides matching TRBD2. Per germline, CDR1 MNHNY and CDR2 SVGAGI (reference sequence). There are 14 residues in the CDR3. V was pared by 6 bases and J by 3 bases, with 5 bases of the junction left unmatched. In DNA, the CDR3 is TGTGCCAGCAGCCTCGGGGGGGCAACAGATACGCAGTATTTT. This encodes CASSLGGATDTQYF.

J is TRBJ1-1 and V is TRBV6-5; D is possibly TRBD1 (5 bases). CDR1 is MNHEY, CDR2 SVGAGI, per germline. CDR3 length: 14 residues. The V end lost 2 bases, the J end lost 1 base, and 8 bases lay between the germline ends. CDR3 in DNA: TGTGCCAGCAGTTACCGGGGGACGAACACTGAAGCTTTCTTT. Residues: CASSYRGTNTEAFF.

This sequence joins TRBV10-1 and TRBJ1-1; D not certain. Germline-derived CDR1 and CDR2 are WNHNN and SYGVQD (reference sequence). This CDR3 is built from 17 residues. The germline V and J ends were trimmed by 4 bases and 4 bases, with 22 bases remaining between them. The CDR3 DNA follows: TGCGCCAGCAGTGGAGGGTTGGCCTCCGTGGATAGCACTGAAGCTTTCTTT. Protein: CASSGGLASVDSTEAFF.

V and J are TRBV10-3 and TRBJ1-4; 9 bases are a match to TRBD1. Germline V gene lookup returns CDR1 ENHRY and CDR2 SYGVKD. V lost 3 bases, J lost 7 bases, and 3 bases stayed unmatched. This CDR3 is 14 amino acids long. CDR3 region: CAISEQTGGEKLFF. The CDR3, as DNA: TGTGCCATCAGTGAACAGACAGGGGGTGAAAAACTGTTTTTT.

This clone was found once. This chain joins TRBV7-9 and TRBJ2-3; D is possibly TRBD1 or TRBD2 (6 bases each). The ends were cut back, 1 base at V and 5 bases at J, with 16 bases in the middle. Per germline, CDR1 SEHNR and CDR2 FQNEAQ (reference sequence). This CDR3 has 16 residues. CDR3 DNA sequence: TGTGCCAGCAGCTTAGATGTGGGGGGCCTCGGAGATACGCAGTATTTT. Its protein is CASSLDVGGLGDTQYF.

CDR3 sequence reads: CASSLDISQPQHF. Written as DNA, the CDR3 is TGTGCCAGCAGCTTGGACATTAGTCAGCCCCAGCATTTT. V usage is TRBV5-4 and J usage is TRBJ1-5; no reliable D call. The germline V and J ends were trimmed by 0 bases and 6 bases, with 7 bases remaining between them. The CDR3 spans 13 residues. Germline V gene data show CDR1 as SGHNT and CDR2 as YYREEE (reference sequence).

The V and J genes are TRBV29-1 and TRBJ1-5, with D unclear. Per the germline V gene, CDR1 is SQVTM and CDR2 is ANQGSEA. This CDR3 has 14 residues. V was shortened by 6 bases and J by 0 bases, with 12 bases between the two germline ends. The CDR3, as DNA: TGCAGCGTGGCTTTTACATATAGCAATCAGCCCCAGCATTTT. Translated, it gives CSVAFTYSNQPQHF.

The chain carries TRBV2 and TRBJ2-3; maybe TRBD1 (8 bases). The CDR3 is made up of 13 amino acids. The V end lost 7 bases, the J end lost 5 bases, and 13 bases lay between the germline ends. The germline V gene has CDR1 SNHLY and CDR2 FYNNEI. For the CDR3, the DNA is TGTGCCAGCACACAGGGGGGGGGAGATACGCAGTATTTT. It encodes CASTQGGGDTQYF.

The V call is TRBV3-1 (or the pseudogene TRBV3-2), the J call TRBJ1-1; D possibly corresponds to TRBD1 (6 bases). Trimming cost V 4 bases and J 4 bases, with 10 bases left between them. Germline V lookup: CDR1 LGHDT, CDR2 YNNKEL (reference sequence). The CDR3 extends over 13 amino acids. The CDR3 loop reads CASSPQGITEAFF. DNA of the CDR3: TGTGCCAGCAGCCCACAGGGAATCACTGAAGCTTTCTTT.

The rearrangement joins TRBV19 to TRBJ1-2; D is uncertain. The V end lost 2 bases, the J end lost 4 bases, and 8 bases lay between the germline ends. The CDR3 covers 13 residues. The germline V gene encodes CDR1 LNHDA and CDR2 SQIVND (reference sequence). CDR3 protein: CASSITLLYGYTF. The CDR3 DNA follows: TGTGCCAGTAGTATAACACTTCTCTATGGCTACACCTTC.

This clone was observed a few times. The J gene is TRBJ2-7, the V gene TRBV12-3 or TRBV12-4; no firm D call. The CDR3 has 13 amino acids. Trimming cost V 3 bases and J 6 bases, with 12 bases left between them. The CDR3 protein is CASSFAPNAEQYF. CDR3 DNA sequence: TGTGCCAGCAGTTTTGCCCCCAACGCCGAGCAGTACTTC.

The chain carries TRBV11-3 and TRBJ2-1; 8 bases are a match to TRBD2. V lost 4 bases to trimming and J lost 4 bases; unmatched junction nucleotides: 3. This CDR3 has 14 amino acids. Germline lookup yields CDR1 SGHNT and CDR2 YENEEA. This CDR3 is CASSSGGLYNEQFF. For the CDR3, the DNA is TGTGCCAGCAGCTCGGGGGGGCTATACAATGAGCAGTTCTTC.

The CDR3 protein is CASSASHWTEEKLFF. Here the CDR3 DNA reads TGTGCCAGCAGCGCCTCACACTGGACGGAGGAAAAACTGTTTTTT. The J gene is TRBJ1-4, the V gene TRBV9; D is unclear. Germline V CDR1 and CDR2: SGDLS, YYNGEE. CDR3 size: 15 residues. V was pared by 3 bases and J by 8 bases, with 17 bases between.